This T cell receptor beta chain was captured by sequencing in a study of beta chain features in type 1 diabetes. Investigators reverse transcribed all isolated RNA, so they sequenced expressed TCRB transcripts. The average output of naive, central memory and regulatory T cell samples was 3.6 million or so reads. Libraries were prepared by immunoSEQ multiplex PCR; TCRdb keeps only in-frame clonotypes and omits some of them. The sample records 810,000 or so clones, 15% to 20% being singletons. Germline V gene data show CDR1 as SGHTA and CDR2 as FQGNSA. The CDR3 is 15 amino acids. As regards this clone: What it recognizes is unknown. Its ends do not fully match the called genes, so a read error is possible. Other DNA sequences from this sample encode an identical CDR3 as well.

Whole-study findings and limits: Whether TCRB rearrangement is influenced by HLA type was left unresolved in this analysis. Patients showed naive, central memory and Treg TCRB repertoires that appeared more similar than those of healthy donors. The study found moderately but significantly shorter TCRB CDR3s in all four CD4+ subsets of Type 1 diabetes patients.

The sample taken for sequencing was naive CD4+ T cells from blood. V is TRBV7-2 and J is TRBJ2-1, with 10 bases lining up with TRBD2. The receptor's source is a woman aged 18 to 35 in good health. CDR3 protein: CASSLAGASYNEQFF. CDR3 bases: TGTGCCAGCAGCCTAGCGGGAGCCTCCTACAATGAGCAGTTCTTC.